This T cell receptor beta chain was sequenced for a study of vaccination and CD4 T cells after COVID-19. Treatment reported: approximately nine-day PBMC culture with coronavirus spike peptide pools or control peptides (ViraFEST assay). Trimming pared 1 base from V and 2 bases from J, leaving 13 bases between. The CDR3 covers 16 residues. From germline, CDR1 is SGHTA and CDR2 FQGNSA. Oncomine TCR Beta short-read sequencing was applied to DNA from cultured CD4+ T cells. One entry per CDR3 protein results from TCRdb running MiXCR on the PCR reads. The sample contains more than 9,000 distinct CDR3 sequences, 40% to 50% of which appear only once. A word on this clonotype: Antigen: not known.

Input material: CD4+ T cells from blood, cultured in vitro. The V and J genes are TRBV7-2 and TRBJ2-3; D possibly uses TRBD1 or TRBD2 (5 bases each). The receptor comes from a human donor who had recovered from COVID-19. The CDR3 spells CASSLGGRDLTDTQYF. CDR3 coding DNA: TGTGCCAGCAGCTTAGGGGGACGGGACCTCACAGATACGCAGTATTTT.